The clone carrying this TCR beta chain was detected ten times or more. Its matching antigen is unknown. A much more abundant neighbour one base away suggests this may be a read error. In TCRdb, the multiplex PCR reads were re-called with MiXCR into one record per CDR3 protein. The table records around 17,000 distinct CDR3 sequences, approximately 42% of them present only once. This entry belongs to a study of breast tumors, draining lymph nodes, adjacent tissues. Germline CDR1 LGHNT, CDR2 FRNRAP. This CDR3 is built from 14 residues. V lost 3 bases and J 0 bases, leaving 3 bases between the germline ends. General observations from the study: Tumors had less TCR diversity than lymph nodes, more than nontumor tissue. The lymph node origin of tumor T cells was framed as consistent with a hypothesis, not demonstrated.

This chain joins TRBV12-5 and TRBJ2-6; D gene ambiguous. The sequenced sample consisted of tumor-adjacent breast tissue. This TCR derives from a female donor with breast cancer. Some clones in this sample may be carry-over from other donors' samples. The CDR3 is CASGFGSGANVLTF. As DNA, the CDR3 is TGTGCTAGTGGTTTCGGCTCTGGGGCCAACGTCCTGACTTTC.